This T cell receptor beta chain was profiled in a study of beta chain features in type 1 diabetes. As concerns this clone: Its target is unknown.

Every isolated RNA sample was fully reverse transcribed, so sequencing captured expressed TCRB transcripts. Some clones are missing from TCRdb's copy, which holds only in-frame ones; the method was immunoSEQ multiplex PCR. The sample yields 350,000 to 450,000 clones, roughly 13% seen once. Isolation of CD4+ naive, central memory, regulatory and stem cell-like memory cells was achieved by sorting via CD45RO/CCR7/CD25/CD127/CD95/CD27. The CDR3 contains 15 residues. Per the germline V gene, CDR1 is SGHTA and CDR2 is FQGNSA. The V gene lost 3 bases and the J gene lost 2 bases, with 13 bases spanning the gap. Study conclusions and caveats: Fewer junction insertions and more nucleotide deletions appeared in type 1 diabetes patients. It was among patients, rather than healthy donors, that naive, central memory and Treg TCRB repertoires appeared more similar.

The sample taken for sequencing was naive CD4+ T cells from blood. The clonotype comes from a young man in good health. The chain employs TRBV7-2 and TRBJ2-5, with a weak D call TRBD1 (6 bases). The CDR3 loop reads CASSFRGPKQETQYF. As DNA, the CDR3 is TGTGCCAGCAGCTTCAGGGGTCCCAAACAAGAGACCCAGTACTTC.